This is a list of T cell receptor beta chains from one sample in a study of identical twins. TCRdb re-derived calls from the 5' RACE reads in MiXCR, one entry per CDR3 protein. The sample shows 210,000 or so distinct CDR3 sequences, around 8% of them seen only once. This sample was also put to use in a study of yellow fever vaccine responses in identical twins.

Specimen: memory (CD45RO+) T cells sorted from blood. The origin of the receptors is a woman younger than 30 in good health. CDR3s include the opening cysteine and the closing phenylalanine or tryptophan. A D gene is named only where the DNA matches it firmly. Clone sizes are given selectively: once, few, many, or a class where the clone is expanded.

>TRBV15|TRBJ2-7|many|-
TGTGCCACCAGCAGAAACTACGAGCAGTACTTC
CATSRNYEQYF
>TRBV29-1|TRBJ2-2|many|TRBD1
TGCAGCGCCAAGGGACAGGGGAGGGGAGCGAACACCGGGGAGCTGTTTTTT
CSAKGQGRGANTGELFF
>TRBV15|TRBJ2-2|-|TRBD2
TGTGCCACCAGCACGTCACTAGCGGGAGACACCGGGGAGCTGTTTTTT
CATSTSLAGDTGELFF
>TRBV7-2|TRBJ2-7|many|-
TGTGCCAGCAGCTTACTGGCCTACGAGCAGTACTTC
CASSLLAYEQYF
>TRBV13|TRBJ1-1|few|-
TGTGCCAGCAGCCTGGGGCCATTGGATGAAGCTTTCTTT
CASSLGPLDEAFF
>TRBV7-9|TRBJ1-6|many|-
TGTGCCAGCAGGGCCCGGACAGAGAATTCACCCCTCCACTTT
CASRARTENSPLHF
>TRBV12-3/TRBV12-4|TRBJ1-1|many|-
TGTGCCAGCAGTTTCGGGCAGGCCCTCCCTAACACTGAAGCTTTCTTT
CASSFGQALPNTEAFF
>TRBV28|TRBJ2-1|few|-
TGTGCCAGCCTCGCGTTTGGCGAGAGCTCCTACAATGAGCAGTTCTTC
CASLAFGESSYNEQFF
>TRBV7-3|TRBJ2-3|once|TRBD1
TGTGCCAGCAGCGGGCAGACAGGGAGCACAGATACGCAGTATTTT
CASSGQTGSTDTQYF
>TRBV7-8|TRBJ2-7|-|TRBD1
TGTGCCAGCAGTCGAACGGGACAGATCTACGAGCAGTACTTC
CASSRTGQIYEQYF
>TRBV15|TRBJ1-5|-|-
TGTGCCACCAGCAGGACCATACAGGGCGATCAGCCCCAGCATTTT
CATSRTIQGDQPQHF
>TRBV19|TRBJ2-1|few|TRBD2
TGTGCCAGTAGTACGCAGCGGGGTCGGGATGAGCAGTTCTTC
CASSTQRGRDEQFF
>TRBV5-4|TRBJ2-1|few|TRBD1
TGTGCCAGCAGCTTGTATCTTAGTCCGGGACAGGGAAAGATGAATGAGCAGTTCTTC
CASSLYLSPGQGKMNEQFF
>TRBV7-9|TRBJ2-3|many|TRBD2
TGTGCCAGCAGCCCGGGACTAGCTGCAGATACGCAGTATTTT
CASSPGLAADTQYF
>TRBV11-2|TRBJ2-1|many|-
TGTGCCAGCAGCTTGAGTGGGTACAATGAGCAGTTCTTC
CASSLSGYNEQFF
>TRBV2|TRBJ2-7|-|-
TGTGCCAGCAGTGGGACCGGGAAACAGAGCTACGAGCAGTACTTC
CASSGTGKQSYEQYF
>TRBV5-1|TRBJ2-5|many|-
TGCGCCAGCAGCGCTAGTGGGATCAGTGAGACCCAGTACTTC
CASSASGISETQYF
>TRBV5-4|TRBJ2-1|few|TRBD1
TGTGCCAGCACCCCCCCGGGACAGGTCTCCTACAATGAGCAGTTCTTC
CASTPPGQVSYNEQFF
>TRBV10-3|TRBJ1-6|few|TRBD1
TGTGCCATCAGTGTCGACAGGGATCGGTCACCCCTCCACTTT
CAISVDRDRSPLHF
>TRBV29-1|TRBJ1-5|few|TRBD1
TGCAGCGTTTCTCGGGACAGAAATCAGCCCCAGCATTTT
CSVSRDRNQPQHF
>TRBV7-2|TRBJ2-5|few|TRBD1
TGTGCCAGCAGCAGTCAGGGGGCACAAGAGACCCAGTACTTC
CASSSQGAQETQYF
>TRBV5-6|TRBJ2-1|many|-
TGTGCCAGCAGCCGGGCCTCTGAGCAGTTCTTC
CASSRASEQFF
>TRBV29-1|TRBJ2-1|many|TRBD2
TGCAGCGTTCTGGGACTAGCGGGAGTAACGACTTACAATGAGCAGTTCTTC
CSVLGLAGVTTYNEQFF
>TRBV20-1|TRBJ2-5|-|-
TGCAGTGCTAGAACGGGACATAAGGAGACCCAGTACTTC
CSARTGHKETQYF
>TRBV29-1|TRBJ2-3|many|TRBD1
TGCAGCGTTGTAGGGGGCGCGGATACGCAGTATTTT
CSVVGGADTQYF
>TRBV29-1|TRBJ2-5|many|-
TGCAGCGTTGATACAGGGTCTGGATGGGAGACCCAGTACTTC
CSVDTGSGWETQYF
>TRBV28|TRBJ2-1|many|-
TGTGCCAGCAGTCCGCGCGAGGGGCGGAGCGATGAGCAGTTCTTC
CASSPREGRSDEQFF
>TRBV7-8|TRBJ2-3|-|TRBD2
TGTGCCAGCAGCGCTACTAGCGGGAGGGAAACAGATACGCAGTATTTT
CASSATSGRETDTQYF
>TRBV20-1|TRBJ2-3|many|-
TGCAGTGCTAGTCCACAGGGGGGGGGCACAGATACGCAGTATTTT
CSASPQGGGTDTQYF
>TRBV3-1|TRBJ2-1|many|TRBD2
TGTGCCAGCAGCCAAGAACTAGCGGTCAGCTCCTACAATGAGCAGTTCTTC
CASSQELAVSSYNEQFF
>TRBV6-2/TRBV6-3|TRBJ2-1|-|-
TGTGCCAGCAGTTTCGGCTGGAATGAGCAGTTCTTC
CASSFGWNEQFF
>TRBV7-2|TRBJ2-3|few|-
TGTGCCAGCAGCTTCCGGGCGGCAGATACGCAGTATTTT
CASSFRAADTQYF
>TRBV12-3/TRBV12-4|TRBJ1-5|many|-
TGTGCCAGCAGTTGGTCAGGGTCCAATCAGCCCCAGCATTTT
CASSWSGSNQPQHF
>TRBV7-9|TRBJ1-3|-|-
TGTGCCAGCAGCTTAGCTTCGGATTCTGGAAACACCATATATTTT
CASSLASDSGNTIYF
>TRBV7-8|TRBJ2-3|-|TRBD2
TGTGCCAGCTACCGAATCCCGGGACTAGCAACAGATACGCAGTATTTT
CASYRIPGLATDTQYF
>TRBV5-1|TRBJ2-4|many|-
TGCGCCAGCACCCGGGGAGGTGAACTAGCCAAAAACATTCAGTACTTC
CASTRGGELAKNIQYF
>TRBV11-2|TRBJ2-2|few|TRBD2
TGTGCCAGCAGCTTATTTGCGGGGGGCGGGCCGAACACCGGGGAGCTGTTTTTT
CASSLFAGGGPNTGELFF
>TRBV5-1|TRBJ1-5|many|-
TGCGCCAGCAGCTTGGGAGGAAAAGATAATCAGCCCCAGCATTTT
CASSLGGKDNQPQHF
>TRBV5-1|TRBJ2-5|many|TRBD1
TGCGCCAGCGCGGGACAGGGGATGGAGACCCAGTACTTC
CASAGQGMETQYF
>TRBV7-2|TRBJ2-5|-|TRBD2
TGTGCCAGCAGCTTAGATGGGGCGGGGGGAGAGACCCAGTACTTC
CASSLDGAGGETQYF
>TRBV28|TRBJ2-7|many|-
TGTGCCAGCAGTTTATCCCTCGGGAACGAGCAGTACTTC
CASSLSLGNEQYF